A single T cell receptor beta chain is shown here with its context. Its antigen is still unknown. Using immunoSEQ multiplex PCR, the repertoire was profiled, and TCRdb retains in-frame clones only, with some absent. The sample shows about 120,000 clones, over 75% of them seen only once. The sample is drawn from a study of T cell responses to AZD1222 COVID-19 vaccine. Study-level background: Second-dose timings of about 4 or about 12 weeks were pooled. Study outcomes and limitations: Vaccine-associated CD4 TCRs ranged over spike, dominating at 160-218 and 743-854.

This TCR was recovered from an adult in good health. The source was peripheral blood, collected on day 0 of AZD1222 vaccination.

The CDR3 spells CASSPGLNTEAFF. DNA for the CDR3: TGTGCCAGCAGCCCAGGATTGAACACTGAAGCTTTCTTT. The V call is TRBV11-2, the J call TRBJ1-1; D is unresolved. V was shortened by 5 bases and J by 0 bases, with 7 bases between the two germline ends. CDR3 size: 13 residues. Germline values: CDR1 SGHAT, CDR2 FQNNGV.